This T cell receptor beta chain was captured in a study of technical replicates of blood from a few donors. The CDR3 length is 14 residues. The germline gives CDR1 MNHEY, CDR2 SMNVEV (reference sequence). The V gene end was trimmed by 7 bases and the J gene end by 8 bases; junction bases not matched to a gene: 7. Method: immunoSEQ multiplex PCR; TCRdb's copy keeps in-frame clones and lacks some. The repertoire holds over 55,000 clones, with around 84% as singletons. V gene TRBV27 combines with J gene TRBJ1-4; TRBD1 matches 10 bases. Sequenced sample: PBMCs. The origin of this receptor is a human donor in good health. Some clones in this sample may be carry-over from other donors' samples. For the CDR3, the DNA is TGTGCCAGCAAAGGGACAGGGGTAGGGGAAAAACTGTTTTTT. Its protein is CASKGTGVGEKLFF.